The 28 T cell receptor beta chains listed next were all sequenced from one sample in a study of blood T cell repertoires in COVID-19. Sequencing used immunoSEQ multiplex PCR; TCRdb keeps in-frame clones, though not all of them. The sample lists about 180,000 clones, about 88% occurring once. Sequenced: peripheral blood. The source is a woman under 40 with active or convalescent COVID-19.

The chain carries TRBV5-1 and TRBJ1-6; D perhaps matches TRBD1 (5 bases). Germline V gene data show CDR1 as SGHRS and CDR2 as YFSETQ. The CDR3 is 14 residues long. Trimming cost V 0 bases and J 6 bases, with 7 bases left between them. The CDR3 loop is CASSLVQGNSPLHF. DNA for the CDR3: TGCGCCAGCAGCTTGGTTCAGGGTAATTCACCCCTCCACTTT.

The rearrangement uses TRBV3-1 (or the pseudogene TRBV3-2) and TRBJ1-5, with D perhaps TRBD1 (5 bases). V lost 4 bases and J lost 4, with 11 bases in between. CDR1 is LGHDT, CDR2 YNNKEL, per germline (reference sequence). This CDR3 has 14 residues. The CDR3 sequence is CASSPEGLNQPQHF. As DNA, the CDR3 is TGTGCCAGCAGCCCGGAGGGGTTGAATCAGCCCCAGCATTTT.

In nucleotides, the CDR3 is TGCGCCAGCAGCCAAGCTCTAGCGGGAGGCACAGATACGCAGTATTTT. It translates to CASSQALAGGTDTQYF. V and J are TRBV4-1 and TRBJ2-3, with 10 nucleotides matching TRBD2. This CDR3 is built from 16 residues. Germline V gene lookup returns CDR1 MGHRA and CDR2 YSYEKL. Trimming cost V 1 base and J 1 base; bases outside gene matches: 2.

This clone was seen a single time. This rearrangement joins TRBV9 to TRBJ2-3, with 9 bases that match TRBD2. CDR3 length equals 16 residues. V shed 0 bases and J 1 base; nucleotides not matched to a gene: 3. CDR1 is SGDLS and CDR2 is YYNGEE in the germline V gene. In DNA, the CDR3 is TGTGCCAGCAGCGTAGCAAGCGGGGGGCGCACAGATACGCAGTATTTT. Protein: CASSVASGGRTDTQYF.

Regarding this clone: Different DNA sequences within this sample yield the same CDR3. The chain employs TRBV15 and TRBJ1-6; the D gene is possibly TRBD1 (5 bases). This CDR3 has 14 amino acids. Deletions cut 0 bases from V and 10 bases from J, with 10 bases between. Per the germline V gene, CDR1 is LNHNV and CDR2 is YYDKDF (reference sequence). The CDR3 nucleotides are TGTGCCACCAGCAGAGATCTCGGGGGATCACCCCTCCACTTT. This gives the protein CATSRDLGGSPLHF.

This clone came up once. The CDR3 nucleotides read TGCAGCGTTGGGTCGCAGGGTACATCCGGGGAGCTGTTTTTT. Its protein is CSVGSQGTSGELFF. The chain joins TRBV29-1 to TRBJ2-2; the D gene is possibly TRBD1 (5 bases). The CDR3 covers 14 residues. Germline V gives CDR1 SQVTM, CDR2 ANQGSEA. The V and J ends lost 4 bases and 6 bases respectively, with 15 bases between them.

This clone has more than one count but fewer than ten. The V and J genes are TRBV7-9 and TRBJ1-2, with D uncertain. This CDR3 is built from 16 residues. Germline CDR1 SEHNR, CDR2 FQNEAQ (reference sequence). The ends were cut back, 2 bases at V and 1 base at J, with 14 bases in the middle. The CDR3 sequence: CASSLRRTDDNYGYTF. DNA of the CDR3: TGTGCCAGCAGCTTACGGAGGACGGACGATAACTATGGCTACACCTTC.

CDR3 sequence: CASRRPGDSEKLFF. DNA of the CDR3: TGTGCCAGTAGGCGTCCCGGGGACAGTGAAAAACTGTTTTTT. This rearrangement joins TRBV19 to TRBJ1-4, with TRBD1 identical over 7 bases. This CDR3 has 14 amino acids. Germline CDR1 reads LNHDA; CDR2 reads SQIVND (reference sequence). V dropped 6 bases and J dropped 7; count of bases not matched to a gene: 8. Filled out from reference TRBV19 and TRBJ1-4, the complete variable domain reads DGGITQSPKYLFRKEGQNVTLSCEQNLNHDAMYWYRQDPGQGLRLIYYSQIVNDFQKGDIAEGYSVSREKKESFPLTVTSAQKNPTAFYLCASRRPGDSEKLFFGSGTQLSVL.

J is TRBJ1-5 and V is TRBV4-2; D gene uncertain. V was clipped by 1 base and J by 4 bases, with 20 bases between them. The CDR3 has 18 residues. In germline, CDR1 is LGHNA, CDR2 YNFKEQ. CDR3 bases: TGTGCCAGCAGCCAAGTTCTCGGAGGAAACCTCCAGAATCAGCCCCAGCATTTT. Amino acid sequence: CASSQVLGGNLQNQPQHF.

This chain links TRBV14 with TRBJ2-4; D remains ambiguous. V was shortened by 1 base and J by 0 bases, with 10 bases between the two germline ends. This CDR3 is 16 amino acids long. Germline CDR1 and CDR2: SGHDN and FVKESK. The CDR3 region is CASSQGEVLAKNIQYF. The CDR3 region has the DNA TGTGCCAGCAGCCAAGGAGAGGTTTTAGCCAAAAACATTCAGTACTTC.

The chain is built from TRBV9 and TRBJ1-1, with D uncertain. Between the trimmed V and J ends, which lost 1 base and 1 base, there was a span of 8 bases. Germline CDR1 and CDR2: SGDLS and YYNGEE. CDR3 size: 14 residues. This CDR3 is CASSVIAENTEAFF. The CDR3 DNA sequence: TGTGCCAGCAGCGTAATAGCAGAGAACACTGAAGCTTTCTTT.

The chain links TRBV19 to TRBJ1-2, with D hard to call. With 3 bases removed from V and 5 bases from J, the gap between germline ends came to 4 bases. The CDR3 runs 11 residues. Germline V CDR1 and CDR2: LNHDA, SQIVND (reference sequence). DNA of the CDR3: TGTGCCAGTAGTATCGGGTATGGCTACACCTTC. Amino acids: CASSIGYGYTF.

The V gene is TRBV7-9, the J gene TRBJ2-5, with 7 bases aligning to TRBD2. Germline V CDR1 and CDR2: SEHNR, FQNEAQ (reference sequence). The CDR3 is 14 residues long. V dropped 3 bases and J dropped 5; count of bases not matched to a gene: 6. The CDR3 loop reads CASSFAAGVETQYF. The CDR3 DNA is TGTGCCAGCAGCTTTGCGGCGGGGGTGGAGACCCAGTACTTC.

In DNA, the CDR3 is TGTGCCAGTAGTAAGGGACTAGCAACCGGGGAGCTGTTTTTT. Its translation: CASSKGLATGELFF. The chain couples TRBV19 to TRBJ2-2, with 9 bases lining up with TRBD2. V lost 4 bases and J lost 5; bases outside the gene matches: 2. Germline V gives CDR1 LNHDA, CDR2 SQIVND (reference sequence). The CDR3 length is 14 residues.

The J gene is TRBJ2-2, the V gene TRBV2; 9 positions agree with TRBD2. J lost 6 bases, V lost 4 bases, and 6 bases had no gene match. This CDR3 has 15 amino acids. CDR1 is SNHLY and CDR2 is FYNNEI in the germline V gene. This CDR3 reads CASSGPGTSPGELFF. The CDR3 DNA is TGTGCCAGCAGTGGGCCTGGGACTAGCCCCGGGGAGCTGTTTTTT.

The chain couples TRBV7-9 to TRBJ2-5; 12 positions match TRBD1. Losses at the gene ends were 0 bases for V and 2 bases for J; bases not matched to a gene: 10. Germline V gives CDR1 SEHNR, CDR2 FQNEAQ (reference sequence). The CDR3 sequence is 19 residues long. CDR3 amino acids: CASSLAYVRDRGLQETQYF. The CDR3 nucleotides read TGTGCCAGCAGCTTAGCCTATGTACGGGACAGGGGGCTTCAAGAGACCCAGTACTTC.

V is TRBV29-1 and J is TRBJ1-2; no clear D. Germline V gives CDR1 SQVTM, CDR2 ANQGSEA. CDR3 length equals 12 residues. V gave up 4 bases and J gave up 7 bases, with 13 bases separating them. Here the CDR3 reads CSVANSDSGYTF. As DNA, the CDR3 is TGCAGCGTTGCTAATTCGGACTCTGGCTACACCTTC.

The chain has TRBV19 and TRBJ1-5, with D perhaps matching TRBD1 (6 bases). The CDR3 extends over 14 amino acids. Germline loops: CDR1 LNHDA, CDR2 SQIVND (reference sequence). Trimming cost V 5 bases and J 5 bases, with 13 bases left between them. CDR3 protein: CASSRRDTYQPQHF. In DNA, the CDR3 is TGTGCCAGTAGTCGCCGGGACACATATCAGCCCCAGCATTTT.

The genes are TRBV21-1 and TRBJ2-7; the table assigns TRBD1, which was not confirmed against the DNA. TRBV21-1 is recorded as a pseudogene. This CDR3 has 16 amino acids. For the CDR3, the DNA is TGTGCCAGCAGCAAAGTTAGGGGGACAGGGGTTCACGAGCAGTACTTC. Its translation: CASSKVRGTGVHEQYF.

This chain links TRBV5-1 with TRBJ1-6; 7 bases align to TRBD1. The CDR3 has 15 amino acids. The junction had 9 bases not matched to a gene; V was cut back by 4 bases and J by 8 bases. CDR1 SGHRS and CDR2 YFSETQ come from the germline V gene. CDR3 residues: CASSLGTAQYSPLHF. CDR3 DNA sequence: TGCGCCAGCAGCCTTGGGACAGCGCAATATTCACCCCTCCACTTT.

This rearrangement joins TRBV27 to TRBJ1-4; no firm D call. CDR3 size: 14 residues. In germline, CDR1 is MNHEY, CDR2 SMNVEV (reference sequence). V was pared by 3 bases and J by 3 bases, with 8 bases between. CDR3 sequence reads: CASSLAGANEKLFF. The CDR3 nucleotides are TGTGCCAGCAGTTTGGCCGGGGCTAATGAAAAACTGTTTTTT.

The chain combines TRBV27 with TRBJ1-2; TRBD1 is a possible D gene (5 bases). CDR1 is MNHEY, CDR2 SMNVEV, per germline (reference sequence). V gave up 3 bases and J gave up 3 bases, with 8 bases separating them. The CDR3 consists of 13 residues. CDR3 in DNA: TGTGCCAGCAGTTTGAACAGGTACTATGGCTACACCTTC. It codes for CASSLNRYYGYTF.

V is TRBV30 and J is TRBJ2-1; 9 bases fit TRBD2. CDR3 length equals 16 residues. V shed 0 bases and J 8 bases; nucleotides not matched to a gene: 11. Per germline, CDR1 GTSNPN and CDR2 SVGIG (reference sequence). Written as DNA, the CDR3 is TGTGCCTGGAGTGTACTGGCGGGGGGGCGTTTCGATGAGCAGTTCTTC. This gives the protein CAWSVLAGGRFDEQFF. The full variable domain, completed using reference TRBV30 and TRBJ2-1, is SQTIHQWPATLVQPVGSPLSLECTVEGTSNPNLYWYRQAAGRGLQLLFYSVGIGQISSEVPQNLSASRPQDRQFILSSKKLLLSDSGFYLCAWSVLAGGRFDEQFFGPGTRLTVL.

The gene calls are TRBV7-2 and TRBJ2-7; no firm D call. The germline gives CDR1 SGHTA, CDR2 FQGNSA. The germline V and J ends were trimmed by 3 bases and 2 bases, with 11 bases remaining between them. The CDR3 loop spans 14 amino acids. The DNA for the CDR3 is TGTGCCAGCAGCTTCCAGGATCCGGCCTACGAGCAGTACTTC. As protein: CASSFQDPAYEQYF.

The chain couples TRBV7-9 to TRBJ2-3; the match to TRBD2 covers 11 bases. J gave up 2 bases and V 5 bases, and 9 bases lay outside the gene matches. CDR3 length: 17 amino acids. CDR1 and CDR2 from the germline V gene are SEHNR and FQNEAQ (reference sequence). DNA for the CDR3: TGTGCCAGCAGCCGGATTGGGACTAGCGGCTACACAGATACGCAGTATTTT. Translating it yields CASSRIGTSGYTDTQYF.

The CDR3 region is CASSTTGVLGSNQPQHF. The CDR3 bases are TGTGCCAGCAGTACGACAGGGGTGCTCGGTAGCAATCAGCCCCAGCATTTT. V is TRBV6-2 or TRBV6-3 and J is TRBJ1-5; 8 bases map to TRBD1. In germline, CDR1 is MNHEY, CDR2 SVGEGT. The CDR3 is 17 amino acids. Trimming at V came to 5 bases and at J to 0 bases, leaving 9 bases not matched to a gene.

The chain employs TRBV9 and TRBJ2-2, with 10 bases lining up with TRBD2. V lost 0 bases, J lost 4 bases, and 9 bases stayed unmatched. Germline CDR1 reads SGDLS; CDR2 reads YYNGEE. The CDR3 covers 18 residues. CDR3 DNA sequence: TGTGCCAGCAGCGTAGAAGTTAGCGGGGGGTTTGGCACCGGGGAGCTGTTTTTT. Protein sequence: CASSVEVSGGFGTGELFF.

The rearrangement joins TRBV2 to TRBJ2-5; 8 positions match TRBD2. CDR1 and CDR2 (germline): SNHLY, FYNNEI. CDR3 size: 15 residues. V gave up 0 bases and J gave up 5 bases; unmatched junction bases: 5. DNA for the CDR3: TGTGCCAGCAGTGAAGCGCGGGGGGCTGCGGAGACCCAGTACTTC. Encoded protein: CASSEARGAAETQYF.